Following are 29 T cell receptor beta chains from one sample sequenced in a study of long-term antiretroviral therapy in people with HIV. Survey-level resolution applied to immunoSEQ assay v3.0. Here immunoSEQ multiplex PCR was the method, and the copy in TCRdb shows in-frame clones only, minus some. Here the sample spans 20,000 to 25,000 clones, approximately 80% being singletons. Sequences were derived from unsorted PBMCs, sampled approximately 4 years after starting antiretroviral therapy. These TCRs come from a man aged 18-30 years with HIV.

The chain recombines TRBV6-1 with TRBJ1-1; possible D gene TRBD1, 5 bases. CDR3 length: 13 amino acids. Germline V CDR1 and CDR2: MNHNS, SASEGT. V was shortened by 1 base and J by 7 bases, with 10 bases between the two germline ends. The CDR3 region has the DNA TGTGCCAGCAGTGAAGAGCCAGGGCATGAAGCTTTCTTT. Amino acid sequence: CASSEEPGHEAFF.

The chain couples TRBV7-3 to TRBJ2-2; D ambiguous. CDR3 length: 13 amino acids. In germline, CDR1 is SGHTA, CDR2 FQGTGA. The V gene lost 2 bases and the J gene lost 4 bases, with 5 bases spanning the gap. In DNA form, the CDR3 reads TGTGCCAGCAGCTTACTGGCCACCGGGGAGCTGTTTTTT. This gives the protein CASSLLATGELFF.

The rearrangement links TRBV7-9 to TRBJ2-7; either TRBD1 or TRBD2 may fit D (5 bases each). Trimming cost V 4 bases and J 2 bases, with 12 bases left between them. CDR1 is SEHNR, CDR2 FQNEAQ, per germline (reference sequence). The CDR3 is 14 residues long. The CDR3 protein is CASSSPGQPYEQYF. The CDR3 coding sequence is TGTGCCAGCAGCTCACCGGGGCAGCCCTACGAGCAGTACTTC.

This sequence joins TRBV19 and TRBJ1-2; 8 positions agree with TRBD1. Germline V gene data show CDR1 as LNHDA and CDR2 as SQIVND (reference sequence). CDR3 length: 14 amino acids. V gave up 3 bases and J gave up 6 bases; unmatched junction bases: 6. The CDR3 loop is CASSITGGRDGYTF. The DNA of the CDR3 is TGTGCCAGTAGTATCACAGGGGGTAGGGATGGCTACACCTTC.

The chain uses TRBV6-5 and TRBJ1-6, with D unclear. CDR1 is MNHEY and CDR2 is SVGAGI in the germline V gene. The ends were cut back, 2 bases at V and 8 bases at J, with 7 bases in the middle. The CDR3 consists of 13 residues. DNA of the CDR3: TGTGCCAGCAGTTACGGGAGGGATTCACCCCTCCACTTT. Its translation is CASSYGRDSPLHF.

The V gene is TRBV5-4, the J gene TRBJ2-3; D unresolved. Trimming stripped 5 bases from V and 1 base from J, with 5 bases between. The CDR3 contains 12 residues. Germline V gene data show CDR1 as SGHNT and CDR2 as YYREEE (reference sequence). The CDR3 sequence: CASRLGTDTQYF. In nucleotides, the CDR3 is TGTGCCAGCAGACTGGGCACAGATACGCAGTATTTT.

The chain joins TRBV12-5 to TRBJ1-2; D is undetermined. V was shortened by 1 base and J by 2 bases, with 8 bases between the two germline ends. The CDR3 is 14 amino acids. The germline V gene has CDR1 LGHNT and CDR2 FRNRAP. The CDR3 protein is CASGLGTDNYGYTF. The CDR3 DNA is TGTGCTAGTGGTTTGGGGACGGACAACTATGGCTACACCTTC.

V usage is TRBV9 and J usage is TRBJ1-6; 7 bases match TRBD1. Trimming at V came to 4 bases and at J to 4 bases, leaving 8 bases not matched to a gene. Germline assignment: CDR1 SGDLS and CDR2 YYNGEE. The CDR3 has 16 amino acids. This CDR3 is CASSHSDRAYNSPLHF. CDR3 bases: TGTGCCAGCAGCCATTCCGACAGGGCGTATAATTCACCCCTCCACTTT.

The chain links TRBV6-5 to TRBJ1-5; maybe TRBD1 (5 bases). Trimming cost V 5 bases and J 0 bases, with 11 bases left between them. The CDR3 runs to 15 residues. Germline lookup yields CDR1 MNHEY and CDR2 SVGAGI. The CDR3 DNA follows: TGTGCCAGCAGTCCCGACAGATATAGCAATCAGCCCCAGCATTTT. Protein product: CASSPDRYSNQPQHF.

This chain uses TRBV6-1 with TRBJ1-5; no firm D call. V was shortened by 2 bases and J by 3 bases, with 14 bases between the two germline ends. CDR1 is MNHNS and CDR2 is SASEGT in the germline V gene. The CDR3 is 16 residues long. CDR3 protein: CASSEIGYGNNQPQHF. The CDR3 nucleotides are TGTGCCAGCAGTGAAATAGGGTACGGGAACAATCAGCCCCAGCATTTT.

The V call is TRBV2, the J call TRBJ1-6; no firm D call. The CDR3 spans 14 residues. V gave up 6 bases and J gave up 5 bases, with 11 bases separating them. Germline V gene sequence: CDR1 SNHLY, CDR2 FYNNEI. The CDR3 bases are TGTGCCAGCAGAGTGACAAGCAATAATTCACCCCTCCACTTT. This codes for CASRVTSNNSPLHF.

This chain's CDR3 is CASSAGTGVGYGYTF. CDR3 sequence (DNA): TGTGCCAGCAGTGCCGGGACAGGGGTTGGGTATGGCTACACCTTC. V usage is TRBV25-1 and J usage is TRBJ1-2, with 10 nucleotides matching TRBD1. V lost 4 bases and J lost 5; bases outside the gene matches: 7. Germline V gene sequence: CDR1 MGHDK, CDR2 SYGVNS. CDR3 length: 15 residues.

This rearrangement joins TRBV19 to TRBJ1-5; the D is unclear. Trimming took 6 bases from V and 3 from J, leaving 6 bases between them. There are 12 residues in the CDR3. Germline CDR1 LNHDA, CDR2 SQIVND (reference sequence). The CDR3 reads CASRSPNQPQHF. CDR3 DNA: TGTGCCAGTAGGTCCCCCAATCAGCCCCAGCATTTT.

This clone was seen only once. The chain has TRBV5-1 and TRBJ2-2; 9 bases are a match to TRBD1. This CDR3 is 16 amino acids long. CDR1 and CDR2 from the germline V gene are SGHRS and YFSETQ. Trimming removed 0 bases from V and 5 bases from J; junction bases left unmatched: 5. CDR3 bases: TGCGCCAGCAGCTTGGGACAGGGGGATGGTACCGGGGAGCTGTTTTTT. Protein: CASSLGQGDGTGELFF.

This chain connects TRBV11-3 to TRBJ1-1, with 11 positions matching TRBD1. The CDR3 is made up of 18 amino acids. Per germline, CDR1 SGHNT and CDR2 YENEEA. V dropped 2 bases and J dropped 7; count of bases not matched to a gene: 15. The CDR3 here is CASSLHRHPGQGVFEAFF. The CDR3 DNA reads TGTGCCAGCAGCTTACACCGCCATCCGGGACAGGGGGTCTTTGAAGCTTTCTTT. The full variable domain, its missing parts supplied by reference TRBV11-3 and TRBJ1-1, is EAGVVQSPRYKIIEKKQPVAFWCNPISGHNTLYWYLQNLGQGPELLIRYENEEAVDDSQLPKDRFSAERLKGVDSTLKIQPAELGDSAVYLCASSLHRHPGQGVFEAFFGQGTRLTVV.

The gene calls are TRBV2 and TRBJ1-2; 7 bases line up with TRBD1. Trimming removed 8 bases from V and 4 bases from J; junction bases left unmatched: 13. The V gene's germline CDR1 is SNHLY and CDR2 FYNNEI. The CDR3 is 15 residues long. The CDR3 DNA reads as TGTGCCAGCCGACAGGGTGCGGGGTTCGGCTATGGCTACACCTTC. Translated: CASRQGAGFGYGYTF. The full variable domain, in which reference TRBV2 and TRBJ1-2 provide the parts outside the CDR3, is EPEVTQTPSHQVTQMGQEVILRCVPISNHLYFYWYRQILGQKVEFLVSFYNNEISEKSEIFDDQFSVERPDGSNFTLKIRSTKLEDSAMYFCASRQGAGFGYGYTFGSGTRLTVV.

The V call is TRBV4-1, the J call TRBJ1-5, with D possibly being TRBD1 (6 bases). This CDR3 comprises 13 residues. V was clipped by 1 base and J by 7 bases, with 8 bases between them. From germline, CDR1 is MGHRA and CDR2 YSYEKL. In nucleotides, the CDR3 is TGCGCCAGCAGCCAAGTACAGGGACAGCCCCAGCATTTT. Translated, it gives CASSQVQGQPQHF.

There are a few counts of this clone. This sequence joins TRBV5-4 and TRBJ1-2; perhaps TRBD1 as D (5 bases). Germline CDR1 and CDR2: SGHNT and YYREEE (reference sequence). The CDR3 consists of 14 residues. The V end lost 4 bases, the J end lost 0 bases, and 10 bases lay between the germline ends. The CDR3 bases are TGTGCCAGCAGCCCGGCGGGGGCTAACTATGGCTACACCTTC. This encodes CASSPAGANYGYTF.

Here the CDR3 DNA reads TGCGCCAGCACCTTCGGGGGGCTCAACACTGAAGCTTTCTTT. Its translation is CASTFGGLNTEAFF. The chain uses TRBV5-1 and TRBJ1-1; possibly TRBD1 for D (6 bases). Trimming removed 6 bases at V and 2 bases at J, with 14 bases between. Germline V gives CDR1 SGHRS, CDR2 YFSETQ. The CDR3 consists of 14 residues.

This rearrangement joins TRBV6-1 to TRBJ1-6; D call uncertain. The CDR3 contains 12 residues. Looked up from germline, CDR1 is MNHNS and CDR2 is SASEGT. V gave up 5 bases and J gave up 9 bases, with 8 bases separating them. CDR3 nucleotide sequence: TGTGCCAGCAGTATCAGCGTTTCACCCCTCCACTTT. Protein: CASSISVSPLHF.

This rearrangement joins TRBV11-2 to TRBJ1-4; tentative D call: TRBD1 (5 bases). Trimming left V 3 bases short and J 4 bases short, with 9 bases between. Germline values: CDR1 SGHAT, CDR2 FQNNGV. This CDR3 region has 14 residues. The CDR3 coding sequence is TGTGCCAGCAGCTTTGGACACATTAATGAAAAACTGTTTTTT. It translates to CASSFGHINEKLFF.

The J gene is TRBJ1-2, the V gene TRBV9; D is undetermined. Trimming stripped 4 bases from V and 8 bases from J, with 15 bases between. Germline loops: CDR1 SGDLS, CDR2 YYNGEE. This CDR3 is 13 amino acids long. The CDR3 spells CASSKAHPRGYTF. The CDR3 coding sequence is TGTGCCAGCAGCAAAGCCCATCCTCGGGGCTACACCTTC.

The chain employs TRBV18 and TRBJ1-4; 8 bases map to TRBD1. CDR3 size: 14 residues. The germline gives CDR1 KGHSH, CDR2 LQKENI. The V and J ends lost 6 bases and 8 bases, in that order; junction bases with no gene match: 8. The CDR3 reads CASSPGQVEEKLFF. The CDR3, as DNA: TGTGCCAGCTCCCCGGGACAGGTGGAGGAAAAACTGTTTTTT.

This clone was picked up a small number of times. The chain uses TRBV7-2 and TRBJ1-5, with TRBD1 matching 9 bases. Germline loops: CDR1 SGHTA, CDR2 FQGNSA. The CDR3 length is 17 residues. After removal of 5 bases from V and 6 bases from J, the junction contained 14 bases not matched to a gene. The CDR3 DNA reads TGTGCCAGCAGCCAACCGGTTGGGACAGGGCAAGGTCAGCCCCAGCATTTT. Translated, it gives CASSQPVGTGQGQPQHF.

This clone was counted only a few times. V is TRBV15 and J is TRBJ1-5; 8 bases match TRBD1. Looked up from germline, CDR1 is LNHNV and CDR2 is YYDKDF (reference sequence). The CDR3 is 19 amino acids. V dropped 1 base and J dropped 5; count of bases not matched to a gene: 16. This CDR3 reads CATSRGQGFFGLGDQPQHF. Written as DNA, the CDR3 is TGTGCCACCAGCAGAGGACAGGGGTTTTTCGGTTTAGGGGATCAGCCCCAGCATTTT.

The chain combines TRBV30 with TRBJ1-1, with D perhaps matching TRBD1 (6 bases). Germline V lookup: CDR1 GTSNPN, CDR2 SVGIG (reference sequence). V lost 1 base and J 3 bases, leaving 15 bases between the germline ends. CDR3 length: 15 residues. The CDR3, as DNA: TGTGCCTGGAGTGGACCTTCGGGGGCGGACACTGAAGCTTTCTTT. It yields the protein CAWSGPSGADTEAFF.

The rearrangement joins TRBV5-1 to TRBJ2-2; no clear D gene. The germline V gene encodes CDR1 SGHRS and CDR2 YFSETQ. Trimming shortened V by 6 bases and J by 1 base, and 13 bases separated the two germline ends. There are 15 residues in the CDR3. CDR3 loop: CASNHLSGNTGELFF. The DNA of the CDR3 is TGCGCCAGCAACCATCTTTCAGGGAACACCGGGGAGCTGTTTTTT. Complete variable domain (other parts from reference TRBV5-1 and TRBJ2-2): KAGVTQTPRYLIKTRGQQVTLSCSPISGHRSVSWYQQTPGQGLQFLFEYFSETQRNKGNFPGRFSGRQFSNSRSEMNVSTLELGDSALYLCASNHLSGNTGELFFGEGSRLTVL.

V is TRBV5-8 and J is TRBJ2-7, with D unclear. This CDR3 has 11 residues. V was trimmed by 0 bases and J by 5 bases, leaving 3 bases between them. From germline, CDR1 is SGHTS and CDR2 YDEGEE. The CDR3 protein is CASSLANEQYV. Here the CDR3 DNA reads TGTGCCAGCAGCTTGGCCAACGAGCAGTACGTC.

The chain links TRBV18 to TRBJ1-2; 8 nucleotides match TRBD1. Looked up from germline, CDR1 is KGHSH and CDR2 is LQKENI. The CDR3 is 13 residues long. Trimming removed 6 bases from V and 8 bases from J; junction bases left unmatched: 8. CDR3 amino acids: CASSMDRVDGYTF. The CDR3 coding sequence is TGTGCCAGCTCGATGGACAGGGTGGACGGCTACACCTTC.